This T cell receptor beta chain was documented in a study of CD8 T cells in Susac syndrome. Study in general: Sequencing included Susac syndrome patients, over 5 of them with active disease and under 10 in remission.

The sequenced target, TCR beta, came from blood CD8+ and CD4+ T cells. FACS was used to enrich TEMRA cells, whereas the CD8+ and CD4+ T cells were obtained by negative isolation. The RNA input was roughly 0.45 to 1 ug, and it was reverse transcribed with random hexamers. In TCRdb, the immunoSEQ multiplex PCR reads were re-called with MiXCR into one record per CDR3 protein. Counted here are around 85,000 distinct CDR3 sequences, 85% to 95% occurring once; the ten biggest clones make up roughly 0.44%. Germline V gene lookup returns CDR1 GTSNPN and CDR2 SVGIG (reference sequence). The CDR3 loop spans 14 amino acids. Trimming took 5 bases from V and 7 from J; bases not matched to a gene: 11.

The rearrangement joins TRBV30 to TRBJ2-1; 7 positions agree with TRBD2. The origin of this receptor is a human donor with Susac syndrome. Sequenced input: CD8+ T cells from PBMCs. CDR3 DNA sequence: TGTGCCTGGTCAAGGGGCGGGAGTGGGAATGAGCAGTTCTTC. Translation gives CAWSRGGSGNEQFF.